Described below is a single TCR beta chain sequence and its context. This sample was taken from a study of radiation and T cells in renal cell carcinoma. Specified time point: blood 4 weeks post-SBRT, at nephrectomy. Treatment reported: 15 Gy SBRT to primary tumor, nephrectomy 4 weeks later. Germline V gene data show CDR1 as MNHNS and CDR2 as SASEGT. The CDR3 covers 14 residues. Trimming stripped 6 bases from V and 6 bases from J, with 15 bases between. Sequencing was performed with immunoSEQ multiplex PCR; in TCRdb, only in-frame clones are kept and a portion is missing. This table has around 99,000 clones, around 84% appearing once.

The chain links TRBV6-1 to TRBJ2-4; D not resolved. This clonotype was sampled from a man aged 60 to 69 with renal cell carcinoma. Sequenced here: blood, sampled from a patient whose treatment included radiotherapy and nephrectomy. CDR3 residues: CASSSSIDRNIQYF. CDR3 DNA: TGTGCCAGCAGCTCGAGTATAGATCGAAACATTCAGTACTTC.